Listed below are T cell receptor beta chains from one sample, sequenced in a study of cytomegalovirus exposure and HLA in healthy donors. Libraries were prepared by immunoSEQ multiplex PCR; TCRdb keeps only in-frame clonotypes and omits some of them. The sample yields 150,000 to 200,000 clones, 85% seen once. Specimen: PBMCs. The receptors originated from a man aged 18 to 29 in good health and CMV-seropositive. Both conserved end residues are part of each CDR3. D genes are given only for firm matches. Rows may omit the clone size; those that give it use once, few, many or a size class.

j_call | d_call | v_call | clone_size | cdr3_nt | cdr3_aa
TRBJ1-2 | - | TRBV7-8 | - | TGTGCCAGCAGCTTAAACCCCTCAGGTGGCTACACCTTC | CASSLNPSGGYTF
TRBJ2-7 | - | TRBV11-3 | few | TGTGCCAGCAGCCCCCGGGACTTCATCTACGAGCAGTACTTC | CASSPRDFIYEQYF
TRBJ2-7 | TRBD2 | TRBV6-6 | - | TGTGCCAGCAGGCCGACTAGCGGGAGCTACGAGCAGTACTTC | CASRPTSGSYEQYF
TRBJ2-3 | TRBD2 | TRBV30 | - | TGTGCCTGGGAACTAGCGGGAGGGCCAGGAGATACGCAGTATTTT | CAWELAGGPGDTQYF
TRBJ2-1 | - | TRBV12-5 | - | TGTGCTAGCAGACTAGGGAATGAGCAGTTCTTC | CASRLGNEQFF
TRBJ2-3 | - | TRBV5-1 | - | TGCGCCAGCAGCTTCGGGACTAGCACAGATACGCAGTATTTT | CASSFGTSTDTQYF
TRBJ1-2 | TRBD1 | TRBV6-6 | few | TGTGCCAGTACGATCGGGACAGGGAATGACTACACCTTC | CASTIGTGNDYTF
TRBJ2-1 | TRBD1 | TRBV5-5 | - | TGTGCCAGCAGCTTCCGGGGCCAGGGGGTTTACAATGAGCAGTTCTTC | CASSFRGQGVYNEQFF
TRBJ2-1 | TRBD2 | TRBV5-1 | - | TGCGCCAGCAGACTTAGCGGGGGGACCTCCTACAATGAGCAGTTCTTC | CASRLSGGTSYNEQFF
TRBJ1-1 | - | TRBV25-1 | - | TGTGCCAGCACCCGAACTGGGAACACTGAAGCTTTCTTT | CASTRTGNTEAFF
TRBJ1-5 | - | TRBV29-1 | - | TGCAGCGTTGGGCAGAGAGGACAGCCCCAGCATTTT | CSVGQRGQPQHF
TRBJ2-3 | TRBD2 | TRBV7-9 | - | TGTGCCAGCAGCTCGGCCCCGCGGGGGAAACTGACAGATACGCAGTATTTT | CASSSAPRGKLTDTQYF
TRBJ2-7 | - | TRBV28 | - | TGTGCCAGCAGTTTACGGCGCAGGGCCTCTTACGAGCAGTACTTC | CASSLRRRASYEQYF
TRBJ1-2 | TRBD1 | TRBV6-5 | - | TGTGCCAGCAGTTACCGGGACAGGGGGTATGGCTACACCTTC | CASSYRDRGYGYTF
TRBJ2-3 | - | TRBV11-3 | - | TGTGCCAGCAGCTTTGGGAGCGTTAGCACAGATACGCAGTATTTT | CASSFGSVSTDTQYF
TRBJ2-1 | TRBD1 | TRBV11-3 | - | TGTGCCAGCAGCTACACCTGGGACAGTGTCTACAATGAGCAGTTCTTC | CASSYTWDSVYNEQFF
TRBJ2-5 | - | TRBV6-1 | - | TGTGCCAGCAGGACGACAGTGGAAGAGACCCAGTACTTC | CASRTTVEETQYF
TRBJ2-7 | - | TRBV28 | - | TGTGCCAGCAGGTCCTACAGGGACGAGCAGTACTTC | CASRSYRDEQYF
TRBJ2-5 | - | TRBV25-1 | - | TGTGCCAGAATGGACAGCTTACAACAAGAGACCCAGTACTTC | CARMDSLQQETQYF
TRBJ1-2 | - | TRBV27 | - | TGTGCCAGCAGCTTCGGCAGGGGCGCCTATGGCTACACCTTC | CASSFGRGAYGYTF
TRBJ2-7 | TRBD2 | TRBV9 | - | TGTGCCAGCAGCCCTGGAGGTGGGGACTATAATTCCGAGCAGTACTTC | CASSPGGGDYNSEQYF
TRBJ2-5 | TRBD2 | TRBV7-8 | - | TGTGCCAGCAGCTTAGTTTTTACGGGAGGGGCAGAGACCCAGTACTTC | CASSLVFTGGAETQYF
TRBJ2-7 | TRBD2 | TRBV27 | - | TGTGCCAGCAGTTATGGACAGGGACTAGCGGAATACTTC | CASSYGQGLAEYF
TRBJ2-3 | - | TRBV7-9 | - | TGTGCCAGCAGCTCTACCATGGTGGGAGAGGCCACAGATACGCAGTATTTT | CASSSTMVGEATDTQYF
TRBJ2-7 | - | TRBV18 | - | TGTGCCAGCTCACGACTAGGCTGGACGGACGAGCAGTACTTC | CASSRLGWTDEQYF
TRBJ2-5 | - | TRBV5-1 | - | TGCGCCAGCAGACCCGGGACAACTCCGGGAGAGACCCAGTACTTC | CASRPGTTPGETQYF
TRBJ2-2 | - | TRBV19 | - | TGTGCCAGTAGTATAGAGTTCGGGCAGGGTGAATCCGCCGGGGAGCTGTTTTTT | CASSIEFGQGESAGELFF
TRBJ2-5 | - | TRBV28 | - | TGTGCCAGCACCCCCGAGAGGTATCTGTACCAAGAGACCCAGTACTTC | CASTPERYLYQETQYF
TRBJ1-3 | - | TRBV30 | - | TGTGCCTGGAGGGAGCCTGCGACAGCCAGTGGAAACACCATATATTTT | CAWREPATASGNTIYF
TRBJ2-5 | - | TRBV2 | once | TGTGCCAGCAGTGAGGGCCAGCAGGCAATGCTTCAAGAGACCCAGTACTTC | CASSEGQQAMLQETQYF
TRBJ1-1 | - | TRBV10-2 | - | TGCGCCAGCAGTACGACCCAACTCGGGACTGAAGCTTTCTTT | CASSTTQLGTEAFF
TRBJ2-3 | - | TRBV7-8 | - | TGTGCCAGCAGCCCCGTTATGGATACGCAGTATTTT | CASSPVMDTQYF
TRBJ2-1 | TRBD2 | TRBV14 | - | TGTGCCAGCAGCCAAGTAGCGGGAGGGCAGTACAATGAGCAGTTCTTC | CASSQVAGGQYNEQFF
TRBJ2-3 | - | TRBV30 | - | TGTGCCTGGAGTGTTGGAGTAGCGGCCACCACAGATACGCAGTATTTT | CAWSVGVAATTDTQYF
TRBJ2-7 | - | TRBV7-8 | - | TGTGCCAGCAGCTTCGGCACAGGGAACGAGCAGTACTTC | CASSFGTGNEQYF
TRBJ1-2 | TRBD1 | TRBV28 | - | TGTGCCAGCAGTTTACCTACGACAGGGGCGCATGGCTACACCTTC | CASSLPTTGAHGYTF
TRBJ1-1 | TRBD1 | TRBV7-3 | - | TGTGCCAGCAGCCGAATACAGGGGGCTGAAGCTTTCTTT | CASSRIQGAEAFF
TRBJ1-4 | - | TRBV5-8 | - | TGTGCCAGCAGCTTCAACAGGGATGAAAAACTGTTTTTT | CASSFNRDEKLFF
TRBJ1-5 | TRBD1 | TRBV28 | few | TGTGCCAGCAGCCGCGGACAGGGGCCGAATTTT | CASSRGQGPNF
TRBJ2-1 | - | TRBV5-1 | - | TGCGCCAGCAGCTTGGGAACAGGGGAGGCCAATGAGCAGTTCTTC | CASSLGTGEANEQFF
TRBJ2-7 | TRBD1 | TRBV4-1 | - | TGCGCCAGCAGCCTGACCGGGACAGCGACCTACGAGCAGTACTTC | CASSLTGTATYEQYF
TRBJ1-1 | TRBD1 | TRBV6-5 | - | TGTGCCAGCAGTTACGGGACAGGGTCTGAAGCTTTCTTT | CASSYGTGSEAFF
TRBJ2-5 | - | TRBV27 | - | TGTGCCAGCAGTTTATCACAATTAGTCGGGGGGCGAGAGACCCAGTACTTC | CASSLSQLVGGRETQYF
TRBJ2-7 | TRBD1 | TRBV6-5 | - | TGTGCCAGCAGTCGGGGACAGGGCCTCTCCTACGAGCAGTACTTC | CASSRGQGLSYEQYF
TRBJ1-1 | - | TRBV2 | - | TGTGCCAGCAACAGCCCAGGGTTGGGGAACACTGAAGCTTTCTTT | CASNSPGLGNTEAFF
TRBJ2-7 | TRBD1 | TRBV7-9 | - | TGTGCCAGCAGCTCAGGACAGGGGGCCTACGAGCAGTACTTC | CASSSGQGAYEQYF
TRBJ2-1 | - | TRBV30 | - | TGTGCCTGGAGCTGGAGGGGGCCCTACAATGAGCAGTTCTTC | CAWSWRGPYNEQFF
TRBJ2-2 | - | TRBV27 | - | TGTGCCAGCAGTCCCCGCAGGGGCTCGGGCCGGGGAGCTGTTTTT | CASSPRRGSGRGAVF
TRBJ2-3 | TRBD2 | TRBV5-1 | - | TGCGCCAGCAGCTGGCAGGGGGCGCAACTAGCGGGGGGGCCAAGACGTCCAGATACGCAGTATTTT | CASSWQGAQLAGGPRRPDTQYF
TRBJ1-5 | - | TRBV19 | - | TGTGCCAGTAGTATCGACAGCCCAAATCAGCCCCAGCATTTT | CASSIDSPNQPQHF
TRBJ1-2 | - | TRBV28 | - | TGTGCCAGCAGTCCGCAGGGGAACCGGTACTATGGCTACACCTTC | CASSPQGNRYYGYTF
TRBJ2-7 | - | TRBV5-4 | - | TGTGCCAGCAGTCCCATTGCGAGCAACGAGCAGTACTTC | CASSPIASNEQYF